This T cell receptor beta chain was documented in a study of blood T cell repertoires in COVID-19. Per the study methods: Nucleated cell counts were estimated from reference gene primer amplification. Repertoires were generated with immunoSEQ multiplex PCR, while TCRdb's copy carries only in-frame clones and drops some. V and J calls and clone size are given by that table; D and trimming were obtained from the DNA. Here the sample spans some 250,000 clones, 81% being singletons. Material for sequencing was peripheral blood. This TCR derives from an elderly woman with acute or convalescent COVID-19.

CDR3 nucleotides: TGTGCCAGTACCAACTCTCCGGGACTAGCGGCCTCCTTCCAAGAGACCCAGTACTTC. Protein: CASTNSPGLAASFQETQYF. The chain links TRBV19 to TRBJ2-5; the match to TRBD2 covers 11 bases. The J segment lost 1 base and the V segment lost 7 bases, leaving 17 bases of the junction unmatched. The CDR3 is 19 amino acids. The germline CDR1 and CDR2 sequences are LNHDA and SQIVND (reference sequence).